The sequence of this T cell receptor (beta chain) was determined in a study of T cell responses to AZD1222 COVID-19 vaccine. Study findings and constraints: At 160-218 and 743-854, vaccine-associated CD4 TCRs were dominant, and they spanned spike. It was only after the peak T cell response that any repertoires were sampled. Donors were largely white British and mainly female; clonal diversity was possibly underestimated.

The germline V gene encodes CDR1 LGHDT and CDR2 YNNKEL (reference sequence). The length of the CDR3 is 14 residues. Trimming took off 4 bases at V and 0 bases at J, with 6 bases between the two ends. The study pooled second doses at about 4 or about 12 weeks. This table comes from immunoSEQ multiplex PCR, and its TCRdb copy is limited to in-frame clones, with some not included. Seen here are over 95,000 clones, about 87% observed once, and the top ten hold about 6.5%. Concerning this clone itself: The antigen is not known.

Here the sequenced sample was peripheral blood, taken 28 days after the second AZD1222 dose. The chain joins TRBV3-1 (or the pseudogene TRBV3-2) to TRBJ1-4; no reliable D call. This clonotype was obtained from an adult who received the AZD1222 COVID-19 vaccine. CDR3 in DNA: TGTGCCAGCAGCCTAAGGGCAACTAATGAAAAACTGTTTTTT. It yields the protein CASSLRATNEKLFF.